This TCR beta chain was documented in a study of OX40 agonist ivuxolimab in advanced cancers. Across the study: The drug used for patients, ivuxolimab, was an agonistic anti-OX40 (CD134) antibody. Across the patients, intravenous ivuxolimab was delivered every 2 weeks at 0.01 to 10 mg/kg. Points from the study as a whole: Relative to CD4+, CD8+ T cells held more expanded clones on average.

This clone came up once. Its antigen is still unknown. Using immunoSEQ multiplex PCR, the repertoire was profiled, and TCRdb retains in-frame clones only, with some absent. The data contain about 19,000 clones, 78% of them singletons. The CDR3 totals 13 residues. V was cut by 5 bases and J by 3 bases, with 11 bases left in between. The germline gives CDR1 SGHVS, CDR2 FQNEAQ. The receptor was derived from an adult with an advanced solid tumor such as melanoma, head and neck, liver or kidney cancer. V gene TRBV7-8 combines with J gene TRBJ2-7; TRBD1 might be the D (5 bases). The starting material was CD4+ or CD8+ T cells sorted from blood, obtained in a trial of the OX40 agonist ivuxolimab. The CDR3: CASSLGRGYEQYF. In nucleotides, the CDR3 is TGTGCCAGCAGCCTGGGGCGAGGCTACGAGCAGTACTTC.